This T cell receptor (beta chain) was recovered during a study of CD8 T cells in Susac syndrome. After extraction with the RNeasy kit, about 0.5 to 1 ug of the RNA was reverse transcribed using random hexamers. A multiplex approach, immunoSEQ multiplex PCR, amplified TCR beta CDR3 across 54 Vbeta and 13 Jbeta. TCRdb reprocessed the immunoSEQ multiplex PCR reads via MiXCR and lists one record per CDR3 protein. The sample has roughly 190,000 distinct CDR3 sequences, about 95% seen once. The CDR3 sequence is 11 residues long. CDR1 is GTSNPN and CDR2 is SVGIG in the germline V gene (reference sequence). Trimming pared 4 bases from V and 8 bases from J, leaving 12 bases between.

The sequencing sample was made of CD4+ T cells from PBMCs. J is TRBJ2-7 and V is TRBV30; possible D gene TRBD1, 5 bases. This sequence was found in a human donor in good health. CDR3 in amino acids: CAWTLRGKQYF. In nucleotides, the CDR3 is TGTGCCTGGACCCTAAGGGGTAAGCAGTACTTC.